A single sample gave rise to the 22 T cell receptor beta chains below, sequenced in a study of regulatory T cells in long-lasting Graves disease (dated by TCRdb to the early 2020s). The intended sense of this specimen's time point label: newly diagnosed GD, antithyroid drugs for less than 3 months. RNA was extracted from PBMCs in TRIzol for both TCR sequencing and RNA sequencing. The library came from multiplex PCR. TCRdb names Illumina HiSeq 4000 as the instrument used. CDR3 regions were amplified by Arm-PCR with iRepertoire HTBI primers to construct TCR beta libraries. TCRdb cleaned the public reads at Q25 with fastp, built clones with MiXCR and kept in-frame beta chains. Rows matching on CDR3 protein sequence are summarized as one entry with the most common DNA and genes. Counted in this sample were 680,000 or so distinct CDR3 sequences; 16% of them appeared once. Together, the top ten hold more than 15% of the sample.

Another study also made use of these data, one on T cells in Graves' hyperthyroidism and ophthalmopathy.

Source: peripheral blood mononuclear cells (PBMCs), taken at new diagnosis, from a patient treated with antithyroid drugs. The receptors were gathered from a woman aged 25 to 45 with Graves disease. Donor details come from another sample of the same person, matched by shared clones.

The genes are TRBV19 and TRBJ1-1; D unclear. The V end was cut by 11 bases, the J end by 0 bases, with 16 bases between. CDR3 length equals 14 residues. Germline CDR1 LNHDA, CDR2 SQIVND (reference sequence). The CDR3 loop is CASAPAALNTEAFF. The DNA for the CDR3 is TGTGCCTCAGCCCCGGCAGCCCTGAACACTGAAGCTTTCTTT.

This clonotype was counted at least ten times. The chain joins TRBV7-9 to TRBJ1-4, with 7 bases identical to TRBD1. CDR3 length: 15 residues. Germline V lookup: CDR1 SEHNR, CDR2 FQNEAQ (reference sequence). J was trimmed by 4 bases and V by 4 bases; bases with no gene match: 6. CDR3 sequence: CASSWFTGDNEKLFF. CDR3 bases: TGTGCCAGCAGCTGGTTTACAGGGGATAATGAAAAACTGTTTTTT.

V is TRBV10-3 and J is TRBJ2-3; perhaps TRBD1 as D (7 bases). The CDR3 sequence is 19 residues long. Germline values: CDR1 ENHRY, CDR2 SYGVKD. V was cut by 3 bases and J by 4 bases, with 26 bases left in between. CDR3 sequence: CAISEGGTALGPSADTQYF. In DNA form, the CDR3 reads TGTGCCATCAGTGAAGGGGGGACAGCCCTGGGACCCAGCGCAGATACGCAGTATTTT.

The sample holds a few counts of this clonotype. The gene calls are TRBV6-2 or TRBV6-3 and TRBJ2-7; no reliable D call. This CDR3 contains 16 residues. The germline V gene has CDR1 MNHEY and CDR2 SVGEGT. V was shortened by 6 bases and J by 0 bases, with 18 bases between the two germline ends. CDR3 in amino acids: CASSHVLPTGSYEQYF. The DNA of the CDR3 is TGTGCCAGCAGCCACGTACTCCCTACGGGCTCCTACGAGCAGTACTTC.

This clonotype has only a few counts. The CDR3 region is CASSPMAASSYEQYF. CDR3 nucleotides: TGTGCCAGCAGCCCCATGGCGGCGAGCTCCTACGAGCAGTACTTC. The genes are TRBV11-2 and TRBJ2-7; D unclear. Germline V gives CDR1 SGHAT, CDR2 FQNNGV. This CDR3 has 15 amino acids. The V and J ends lost 5 bases and 0 bases respectively, with 14 bases between them. Filled out from reference TRBV11-2 and TRBJ2-7, the complete variable domain reads EAGVAQSPRYKIIEKRQSVAFWCNPISGHATLYWYQQILGQGPKLLIQFQNNGVVDDSQLPKDRFSAERLKGVDSTLKIQPAKLEDSAVYLCASSPMAASSYEQYFGPGTRLTVT.

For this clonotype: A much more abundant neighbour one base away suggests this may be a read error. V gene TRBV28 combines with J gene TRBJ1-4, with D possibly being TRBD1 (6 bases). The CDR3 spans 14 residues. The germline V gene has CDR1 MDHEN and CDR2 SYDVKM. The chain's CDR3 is CASNGQSYNERLFF. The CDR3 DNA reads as TGTGCCAGCAACGGACAGTCATATAATGAAAGACTGTTTTTT.

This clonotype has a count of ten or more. The DNA for the CDR3 is TGTGCCAGCCATGAAAGACGGAATCAGCCCCAGCATTTT. It yields the protein CASHERRNQPQHF. This chain joins TRBV2 and TRBJ1-5; no clear D. Germline-derived CDR1 and CDR2 are SNHLY and FYNNEI. Trimming removed 8 bases at V and 4 bases at J, with 12 bases between. The CDR3 covers 13 residues.

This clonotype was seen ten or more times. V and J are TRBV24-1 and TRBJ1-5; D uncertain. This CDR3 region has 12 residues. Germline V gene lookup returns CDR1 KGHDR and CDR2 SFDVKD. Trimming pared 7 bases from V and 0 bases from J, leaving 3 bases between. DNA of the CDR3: TGTGCCACCAGCAATAGCAATCAGCCCCAGCATTTT. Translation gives CATSNSNQPQHF.

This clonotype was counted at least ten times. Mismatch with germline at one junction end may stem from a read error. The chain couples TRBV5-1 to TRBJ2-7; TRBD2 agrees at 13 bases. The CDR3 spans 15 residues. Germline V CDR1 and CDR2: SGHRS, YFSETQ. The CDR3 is CASSLWTSGSYEQYF. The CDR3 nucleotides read TGTGCCAGCAGCTTGTGGACTAGCGGGAGTTACGAGCAGTACTTC. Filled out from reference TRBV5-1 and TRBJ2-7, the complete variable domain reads KAGVTQTPRYLIKTRGQQVTLSCSPISGHRSVSWYQQTPGQGLQFLFEYFSETQRNKGNFPGRFSGRQFSNSRSEMNVSTLELGDSALYLCASSLWTSGSYEQYFGPGTRLTVT.

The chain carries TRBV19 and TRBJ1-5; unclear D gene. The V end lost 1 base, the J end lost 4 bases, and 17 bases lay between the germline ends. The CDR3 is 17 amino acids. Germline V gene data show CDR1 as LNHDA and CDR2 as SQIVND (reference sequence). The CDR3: CASSIAPPRRRNQPQHF. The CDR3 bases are TGTGCCAGTAGTATAGCCCCTCCCCGACGGCGGAATCAGCCCCAGCATTTT.

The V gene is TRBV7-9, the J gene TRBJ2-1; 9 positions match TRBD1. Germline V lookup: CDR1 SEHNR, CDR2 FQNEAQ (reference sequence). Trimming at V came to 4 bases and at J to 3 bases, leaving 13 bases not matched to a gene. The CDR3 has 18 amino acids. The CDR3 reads CASSYTKVRDRVYNEQFF. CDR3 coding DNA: TGTGCCAGCAGCTACACGAAAGTTCGGGACAGGGTCTACAATGAGCAGTTCTTC.

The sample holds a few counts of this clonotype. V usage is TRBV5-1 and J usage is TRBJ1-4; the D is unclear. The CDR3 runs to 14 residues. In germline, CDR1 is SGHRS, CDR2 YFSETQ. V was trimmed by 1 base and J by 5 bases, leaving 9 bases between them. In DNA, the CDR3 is TGCGCCAGCAGCTTGTCGGCTGACAATGAAAAACTGTTTTTT. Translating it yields CASSLSADNEKLFF.

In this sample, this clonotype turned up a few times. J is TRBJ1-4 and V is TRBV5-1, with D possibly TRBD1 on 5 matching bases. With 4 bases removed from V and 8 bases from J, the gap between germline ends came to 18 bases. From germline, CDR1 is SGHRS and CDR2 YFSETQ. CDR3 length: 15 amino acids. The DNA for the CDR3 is TGCGCCAGCAGCCTATTCAGCAGGGTAGGGGAAAAACTGTTTTTT. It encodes CASSLFSRVGEKLFF.

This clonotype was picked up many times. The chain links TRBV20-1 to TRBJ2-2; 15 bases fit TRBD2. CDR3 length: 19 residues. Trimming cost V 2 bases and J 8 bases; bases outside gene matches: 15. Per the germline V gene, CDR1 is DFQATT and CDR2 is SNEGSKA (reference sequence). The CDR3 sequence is CSARRRGTSGRRPPGELFF. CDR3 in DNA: TGCAGTGCTAGAAGACGTGGGACTAGCGGGAGGAGGCCACCGGGGGAGCTGTTTTTT.

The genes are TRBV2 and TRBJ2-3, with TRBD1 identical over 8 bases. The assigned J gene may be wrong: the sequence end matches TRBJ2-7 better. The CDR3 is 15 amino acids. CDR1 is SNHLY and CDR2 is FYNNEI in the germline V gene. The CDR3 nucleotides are TGTGCCAGCAGCTCCCGGACAGGGCCTTCTCACGAGCAGTACTTC. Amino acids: CASSSRTGPSHEQYF.

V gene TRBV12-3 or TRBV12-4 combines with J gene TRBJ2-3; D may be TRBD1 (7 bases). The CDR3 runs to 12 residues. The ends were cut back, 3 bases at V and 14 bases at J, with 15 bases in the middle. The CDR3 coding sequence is TGTGCCAGCAGTTTGGGGGGACAGCGCTTGTATTTT. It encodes CASSLGGQRLYF.

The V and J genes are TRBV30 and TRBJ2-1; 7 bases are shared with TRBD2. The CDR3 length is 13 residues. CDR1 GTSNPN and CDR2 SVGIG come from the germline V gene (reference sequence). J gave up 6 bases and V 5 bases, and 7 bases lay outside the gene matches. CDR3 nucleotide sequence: TGTGCCTGGGCAGAGACTAGCTCCAATGAGCAGTTCTTC. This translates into CAWAETSSNEQFF.

CDR3 DNA: TGTGCCAGTAGTCTTGGGGGTTTCGGCAATGAGCAGTTCTTC. This sequence encodes CASSLGGFGNEQFF. The chain joins TRBV19 to TRBJ2-1; TRBD1 or TRBD2 may be the D gene (5 bases each). The V gene's germline CDR1 is LNHDA and CDR2 SQIVND (reference sequence). V lost 5 bases to trimming and J lost 6 bases, with 14 bases between them. This CDR3 region has 14 residues.

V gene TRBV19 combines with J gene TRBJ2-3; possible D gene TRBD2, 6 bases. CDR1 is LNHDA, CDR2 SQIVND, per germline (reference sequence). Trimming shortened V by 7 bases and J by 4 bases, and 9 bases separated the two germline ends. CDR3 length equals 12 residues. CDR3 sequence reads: CASKTGADTQYF. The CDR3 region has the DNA TGTGCCAGTAAGACGGGGGCAGATACGCAGTATTTT.

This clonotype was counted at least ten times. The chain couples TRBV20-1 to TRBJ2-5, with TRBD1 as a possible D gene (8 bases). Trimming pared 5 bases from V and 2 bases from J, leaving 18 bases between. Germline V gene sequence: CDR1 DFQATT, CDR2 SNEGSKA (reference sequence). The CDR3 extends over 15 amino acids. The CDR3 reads CSASQDREGQETQYF. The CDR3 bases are TGCAGTGCTTCTCAGGACAGGGAGGGTCAAGAGACCCAGTACTTC.

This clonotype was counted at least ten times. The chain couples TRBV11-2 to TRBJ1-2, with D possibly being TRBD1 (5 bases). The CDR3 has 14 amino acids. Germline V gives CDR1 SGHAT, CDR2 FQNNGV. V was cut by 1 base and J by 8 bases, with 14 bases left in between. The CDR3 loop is CASSLGEGTGGYTF. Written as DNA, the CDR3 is TGTGCCAGCAGCTTAGGGGAAGGGACGGGAGGCTACACCTTC.

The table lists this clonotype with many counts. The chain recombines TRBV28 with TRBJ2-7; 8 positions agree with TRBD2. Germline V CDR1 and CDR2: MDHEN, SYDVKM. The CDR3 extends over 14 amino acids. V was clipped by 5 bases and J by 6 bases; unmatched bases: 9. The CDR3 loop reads CASSPPGLVFEQYF. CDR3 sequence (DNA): TGTGCCAGCAGTCCACCGGGACTAGTTTTCGAGCAGTACTTC.